This TCR beta chain was identified in a study of blood T cell repertoires in COVID-19. Study in general: COVID-19 samples collected from the United States, Italy and Spain covered acute and convalescent phases. PBMCs, B-cell-depleted T cells, or T cells provided the cDNA or gDNA that made up the material.

In this sample, this clone turned up once. Study processing details: Using reference gene primer amplification, nucleated cell counts were estimated. Here immunoSEQ multiplex PCR was the method, and the copy in TCRdb shows in-frame clones only, minus some. The V and J calls and clone size were taken over from that table, and D and trimming were inferred from the DNA. The sample carries 80,000 to 95,000 clones, over 75% recorded once. CDR1 DFQATT and CDR2 SNEGSKA come from the germline V gene (reference sequence). V shed 3 bases and J shed 1 base, with 18 bases lying between them. The CDR3 loop spans 17 amino acids.

The receptor was isolated from a woman aged 80 or older with active or convalescent COVID-19. V usage is TRBV20-1 and J usage is TRBJ2-2, with D maybe TRBD2 (6 bases). Sequenced material: peripheral blood. Here the CDR3 DNA reads TGCAGTGCTAGTCCGCTACGGCGGGACTTGAACACCGGGGAGCTGTTTTTT. It is translated as CSASPLRRDLNTGELFF.